The source of this T cell receptor (beta chain) is a study of T-cell reconstitution after alpha-beta-depleted transplantation in children. Unique molecular identifiers featured in how the TCRbeta library was prepared. TCRdb re-derived calls from the PCR reads in MiXCR, one entry per CDR3 protein. The sample lists 780,000 or so distinct CDR3 sequences, 16% occurring once. This clonotype was recorded at least ten times. As yet, its antigen is unknown. Overall study findings and caveats: Newly made T cells mostly supplied T-cell counts and diversity one year after transplant. From surviving recipient T cells and thymic progenitors came the high day-60 TCRbeta diversity observed in some patients. The study reportedly traced alpha-beta T cells about two months after transplant to several hundred expanded graft clones.

Per germline, CDR1 MGHRA and CDR2 YSYEKL. Trimming removed 4 bases from V and 4 bases from J, with 10 bases in between. CDR3 length: 13 amino acids. The receptor was isolated from a male patient aged 10-17 years who had a stem cell transplant for acute lymphoblastic leukemia, so the T cells may come from the graft donor. The sample consisted of PBMCs, mostly from graft donor cells, taken 360 days after TCRalphabeta/CD19-depleted stem cell transplant. This chain uses TRBV4-1 with TRBJ2-5; no reliable D call. The CDR3 here is CASSRRPGETQYF. The CDR3 nucleotides read TGCGCCAGCAGCCGACGGCCCGGAGAGACCCAGTACTTC.